The clone carrying this T cell receptor (beta chain) was counted ten times or more. Its antigen is not known. The sample originates from a study of tumor and adjacent non-tumor tissue in lung cancer. On the study more broadly: Stage I to III disease affected ten to eleven men and 5 women aged about 31 to 85.

This CDR3 spans 13 amino acids. V was clipped by 8 bases and J by 9 bases; unmatched bases: 5. Three rounds of nested PCR, following a modified ARM-PCR protocol, produced the TCRbeta library. TCRdb reanalysed the multiplex PCR reads using MiXCR and keeps one entry per CDR3 protein. The table has roughly 220,000 distinct CDR3 sequences, approximately 74% seen once. No cell sorting was done before RNA was extracted from the tissue. Chemotherapy-naive patients with new lung cancer underwent thoracic surgery in China, August–late 2014. The study's findings and limits: Tumor repertoires had a smaller top 100 clone share than normal lung.

The origin of this receptor is a man in his sixties with non-small cell lung cancer. The V call is TRBV12-3 or TRBV12-4, the J call TRBJ2-1, with 12 bases lining up with TRBD2. The sample consisted of lung tumor tissue. CDR3 DNA: TGTGCCAGCGGCCTAGCGGGGGGGCCTGAGCAGTTCTTC. As protein: CASGLAGGPEQFF.